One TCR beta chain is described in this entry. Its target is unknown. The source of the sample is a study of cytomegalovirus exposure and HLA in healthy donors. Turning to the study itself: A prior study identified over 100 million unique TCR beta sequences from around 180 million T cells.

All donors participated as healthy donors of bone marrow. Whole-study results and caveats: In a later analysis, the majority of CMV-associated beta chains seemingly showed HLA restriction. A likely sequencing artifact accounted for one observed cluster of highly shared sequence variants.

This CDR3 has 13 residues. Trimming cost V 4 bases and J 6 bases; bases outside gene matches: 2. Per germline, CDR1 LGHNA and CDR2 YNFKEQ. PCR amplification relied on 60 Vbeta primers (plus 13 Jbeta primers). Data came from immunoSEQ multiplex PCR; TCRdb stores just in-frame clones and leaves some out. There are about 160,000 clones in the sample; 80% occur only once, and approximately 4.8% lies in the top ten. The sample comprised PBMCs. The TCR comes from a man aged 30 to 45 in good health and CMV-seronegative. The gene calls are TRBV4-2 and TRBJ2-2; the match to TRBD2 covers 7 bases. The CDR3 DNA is TGTGCCAGCAGCCCCCTAGCGGCCGGGGAGCTGTTTTTT. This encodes CASSPLAAGELFF.